The 3 T cell receptor beta chains presented below share a single source sample, sequenced in a study of beta chain features in type 1 diabetes. General study results and limits: All four CD4+ subsets of Type 1 diabetes patients contained TCRB CDR3s that were moderately but significantly shorter.

Their antigens remain unidentified. Reverse transcribing all isolated RNA meant expressed TCRB transcripts were sequenced. Data came from immunoSEQ multiplex PCR; TCRdb stores just in-frame clones and leaves some out. The table has around 340,000 clones, around 8.5% seen once. The material sequenced was central memory CD4+ T cells from blood. All receptors come from a man between 25 and 39 years old with type 1 diabetes.

This clone was found a few times. The CDR3: CAWSVGTGIEQYF. Written as DNA, the CDR3 is TGTGCCTGGAGTGTGGGGACGGGGATTGAGCAGTACTTC. The chain combines TRBV30 with TRBJ2-7; the D gene could be TRBD1 or TRBD2 (5 bases each). The CDR3 loop spans 13 amino acids. CDR1 is GTSNPN and CDR2 is SVGIG in the germline V gene (reference sequence). V dropped 0 bases and J dropped 7 bases, with 13 bases sitting between them. The whole variable domain, filled in from reference TRBV30 and TRBJ2-7, reads SQTIHQWPATLVQPVGSPLSLECTVEGTSNPNLYWYRQAAGRGLQLLFYSVGIGQISSEVPQNLSASRPQDRQFILSSKKLLLSDSGFYLCAWSVGTGIEQYFGPGTRLTVT.

The gene calls are TRBV5-4 and TRBJ2-7, with 8 positions matching TRBD2. CDR1 is SGHNT, CDR2 YYREEE, per germline (reference sequence). CDR3 length: 17 residues. The V and J ends lost 4 bases and 2 bases, in that order; junction bases with no gene match: 14. This CDR3 is CASSARTLAGGTYEQYF. CDR3 sequence (DNA): TGTGCCAGCAGCGCTCGCACCCTCGCGGGGGGCACCTACGAGCAGTACTTC.

This clone came up a few times. The chain carries TRBV27 and TRBJ1-2, with a tentative D call TRBD1 (6 bases). Germline V gene lookup returns CDR1 MNHEY and CDR2 SMNVEV (reference sequence). With 4 bases removed from V and 6 bases from J, the gap between germline ends came to 18 bases. This CDR3 comprises 15 residues. The CDR3 nucleotides are TGTGCCAGCAGTTACGGCCGGGGGCAGAAACATGGCTACACCTTC. Residues: CASSYGRGQKHGYTF.